Described below is a single T cell receptor (beta chain) sequence and its context. In the original analysis: Amplification from reference gene primers served as the basis for estimated nucleated cell counts. Using immunoSEQ multiplex PCR, the repertoire was profiled, and TCRdb retains in-frame clones only, with some absent. Clonal size and the V and J genes are those of that table, whereas D and trimming came from the DNA. The sample has 110,000 to 150,000 clones; around 90% are singletons. This sample was taken from a study of blood T cell repertoires in COVID-19. Study overall: COVID-19 samples, acute and convalescent, were from the United States, Italy and Spain. Sources were T cells, B-cell-depleted T cells, or PBMCs; the material itself was cDNA or gDNA.

From germline, CDR1 is MNHEY and CDR2 SMNVEV (reference sequence). This CDR3 region has 15 residues. V lost 6 bases to trimming and J lost 0 bases, with 14 bases between them. This sequence was found in a human donor in a cohort sampled during active COVID-19. V and J are TRBV27 and TRBJ1-2, with D perhaps TRBD1 (6 bases). Sequencing was done on a sample of peripheral blood. CDR3 protein: CASRGVGQSNYGYTF. The CDR3, as DNA: TGTGCCAGCAGGGGGGTCGGACAGTCTAACTATGGCTACACCTTC.